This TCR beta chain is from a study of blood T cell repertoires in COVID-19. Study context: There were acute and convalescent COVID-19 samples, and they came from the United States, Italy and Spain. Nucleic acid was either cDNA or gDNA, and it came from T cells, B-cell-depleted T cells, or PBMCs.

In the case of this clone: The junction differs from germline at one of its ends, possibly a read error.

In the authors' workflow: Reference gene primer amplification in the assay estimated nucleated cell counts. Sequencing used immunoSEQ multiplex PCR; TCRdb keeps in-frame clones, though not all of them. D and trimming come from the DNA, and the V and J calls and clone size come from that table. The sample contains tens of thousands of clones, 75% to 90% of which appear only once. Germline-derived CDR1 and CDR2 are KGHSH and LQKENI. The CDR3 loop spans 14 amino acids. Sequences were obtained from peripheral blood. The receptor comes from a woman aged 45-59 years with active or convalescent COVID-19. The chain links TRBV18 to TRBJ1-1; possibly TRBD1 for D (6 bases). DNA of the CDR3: TGTGCCAGCTCCCCACAGGGAGGTGGGACTGAAGCTTTCTTT. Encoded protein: CASSPQGGGTEAFF.